Below, one TCR beta chain is given with its context. The antigen it binds to is not known. No much larger clonotype is one base removed from it; base qualities were not supplied. Whole blood was collected in K2EDTA tubes by collaborating institutions according to the institutions' own protocols. For TCRbeta analysis, collaborator samples were shipped as frozen whole blood, as isolated PBMCs, or as DNA extracted from either sample type. Via the germline V gene, CDR1 is SGHAT and CDR2 FQNNGV. Inclusive of the bounding cysteine and phenylalanine, the CDR3 is 18 residues long. Just the 54-base CDR3 DNA is kept, in frame starting at base 1. Trimming accounts for 5 bases at V and 1 base at J, while the number of junction bases matched to no gene is 9. TCRbeta CDR3 regions were amplified from genomic DNA using the immunoSEQ Assay, a bias-controlled multiplex PCR. In the paper's pipeline: The number of nucleated cells in each sample was estimated from the amplification of reference gene primers within the assay. To quantify the absolute abundance of each unique TCRbeta CDR3 rearrangement, sequence reads were collapsed and filtered. For each sample, productive Simpson clonality was calculated as the square root of Simpson's diversity index across productive rearrangements. Held by TCRdb, this immuneACCESS table contains in-frame sequences only and omits some clones. Under half of the omission traces to an unresolved V gene where checked; the cause of the rest is unknown. V, J and clone size derive from that table, while D and trimming were established from the DNA sequence. For this sample there are about 42,000 clones; approximately 91% appear just once. The ten largest clonotypes hold around 0.41% of the sample.

The entry originates in a study of blood T cell repertoires in COVID-19 (dated by TCRdb to the early 2020s). Context from the whole study: The collaborator samples originated in the United States, Italy and Spain and spanned the acute and convalescent phases of COVID-19. The prospective study material was composed of cDNA or gDNA derived from T cells, B-cell-depleted T cells, or PBMCs. Deeply sampled blood TCRbeta repertoires from subjects exposed to, actively infected with, or recovered from COVID-19 were included in the dataset. The repertoires were made available in a free public database intended to serve as a resource for research on the immune response to SARS-CoV-2. The samples were drawn from the first 160 participants of the ongoing ImmuneRACE study and from more than 1,000 subjects provided by 6 global collaborators. Sample metadata almost always included a de-identified subject ID, COVID-19 status, age in years and sex. Where HLA class I and class II types were available, the types were taken from metadata supplied by the sample provider, not from assay-based typing. Points the paper makes about the study in general: The quantity of clinical and demographic metadata differed by source and by participant and was supplied without curation.

The source is a human donor in a cohort sampled during active COVID-19. Sequencing was carried out using peripheral blood. The V gene is TRBV11-2 and the J gene is TRBJ2-3, with 13 central nucleotides matching TRBD2. The nucleotide sequence is TGTGCCAGCAGCGCAGACGGGACTAGCGGGGTTGGCACAGATACGCAGTATTTT. It translates as CASSADGTSGVGTDTQYF.